This T cell receptor (beta chain) was recorded in a study of Graves' ophthalmopathy and Graves' hyperthyroidism. Overall study results and limits: Appearing in blood as well were most expanded thyroid clonotypes above 0.001 frequency. A model of 13 signatures distinguished ophthalmopathy from stable hyperthyroidism at 85% to 90% sensitivity and approximately 77% specificity.

TCR beta CDR3 amplification used RNA transcripts. The library came from an HTBI-primed first-round RT-PCR and a second-round multiplex PCR. MiXCR, run by TCRdb on the multiplex PCR reads, gives a single entry per CDR3 protein. The table includes fewer than 400,000 distinct CDR3 sequences, around 19% detected once. In the case of this clonotype: Its antigen is unknown.

Sequencing was performed on peripheral blood. This receptor was obtained from a young woman with Graves' ophthalmopathy.

The CDR3 sequence: CASSLVWGRGETQYF. CDR3 sequence (DNA): TGTGCCAGCAGTTTAGTGTGGGGGCGTGGGGAGACCCAGTACTTC. The genes are TRBV28 and TRBJ2-5; TRBD1 might be the D (6 bases). CDR1 and CDR2 (germline): MDHEN, SYDVKM. V lost 2 bases and J 5 bases, leaving 15 bases between the germline ends. This CDR3 is built from 15 residues.